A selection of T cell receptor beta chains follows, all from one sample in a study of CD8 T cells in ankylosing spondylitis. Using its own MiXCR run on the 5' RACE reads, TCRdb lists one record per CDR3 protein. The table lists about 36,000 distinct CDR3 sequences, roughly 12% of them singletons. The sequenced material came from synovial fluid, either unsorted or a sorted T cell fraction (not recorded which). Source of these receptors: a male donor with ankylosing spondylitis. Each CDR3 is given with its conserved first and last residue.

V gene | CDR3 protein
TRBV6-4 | CASSLRTGGDGANVLTF
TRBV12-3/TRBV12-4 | CASSLAGTVGTEAFF
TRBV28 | CASSLRTSGLYEQYF
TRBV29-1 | CSVEVRVVLLKVEQFF
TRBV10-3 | CAITRDMDADTQYF
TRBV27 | CASSYVLAGTDTQYF
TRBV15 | CATSRDCCGSRETQYF
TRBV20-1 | CSARDRDGYGYTF
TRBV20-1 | CSAILAGSYNEQFF
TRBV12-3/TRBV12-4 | CASSSRGSYNEQFF
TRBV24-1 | CATSDFLGTEAFF
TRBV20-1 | CSARRDWGINQPQHF
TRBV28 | CASSFVGEQFF
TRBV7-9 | CASSQPRGASDEQYF
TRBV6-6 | CASVTGGGGGYTF
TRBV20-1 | CCARGLSSGVTGELFF
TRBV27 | CASSGRFTEAFF
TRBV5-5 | CASSRRTGERNYGYTF
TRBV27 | CASSLSGPTDTQYF
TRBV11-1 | CASSLGSPQETQYF
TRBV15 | CATSSPVGRLQGWQPQHF
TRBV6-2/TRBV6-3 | CASSYSAGHGVEQFF
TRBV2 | CASSEFAGGGYEQYF
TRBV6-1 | CASSGTGGDGGQPQHF
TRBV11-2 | CASSLDRSGGSYEQYF
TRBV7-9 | CASSSGTLRNSPLHF
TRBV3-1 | CASSQMGVPYNEQFF
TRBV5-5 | CASRLSFLYGYTF
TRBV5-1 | CASSNSGEVYNEQFF
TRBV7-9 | CASSHPLWETQYF
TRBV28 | CASSYTGTGIEQYF
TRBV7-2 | CASSLVGGGQPQHF
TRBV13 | CASSSRTVNTEAFF
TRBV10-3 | CAISESKGSFVNTEAFF
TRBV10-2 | CASSGGGRWETQYF
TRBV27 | CASRGTFNTIYF
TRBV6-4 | CASSDSTSVEEQFF